Detailed here is one TCR beta chain. Its antigen has not been determined. One base away there is no much larger clone; base qualities are not given. This entry is derived from a study of PD-L1 blockade in urothelial cancer (dated by TCRdb to the late 2010s). General notes on the study: Every patient began therapy in about 2014 and was given atezolizumab 1,200 mg intravenously every 3 weeks. About nine tenths of the roughly 29 patients were males with bladder-origin urothelial cancer, and 18 of 29 reported a prior smoking history. An ECOG performance status of 0 or 1 was recorded for the patients, and 0 to 3 prior chemotherapy regimens had been received by the patients. Blood samples were analyzed at two time points: 3 weeks after treatment start (second dose) and 6 weeks after treatment start. Blood samples gave a median of around 130,000 T cells and 77,000 or so unique TCRs, with a median clonality of approximately 0.08. An exploratory multi-omic analysis was conducted of the somatic, immune and clinical correlates of response to PD-L1 blockade with atezolizumab in urothelial cancer. Pretreatment tumor samples, along with matched peripheral blood serially collected before and after atezolizumab treatment, were subjected to TCR sequencing. Durable clinical benefit was defined as progression-free survival longer than 6 months, and TCR features were also tested against progression-free and overall survival. In the same patients, pretreatment tumors underwent whole exome sequencing and RNA sequencing in addition to TCR sequencing. About 10 patients achieved durable clinical benefit and 15 to 20 did not. Pretreatment blood TCR-seq was available for 27 to 30 patients, at least one posttreatment blood collection was obtained for roughly 24 patients, and tumor TCR-seq was available for roughly 24 patients.

Overall results and qualifications from the work: Because of the small sample size (n ≈ 31) and the many exploratory analyses performed, the results are intended to be regarded as hypothesis-generating. A pretreatment peripheral blood TCR clonality below the median was linked to improved progression-free and overall survival. Patients with durable benefit showed greater expansion of tumor-associated TCR clones in peripheral blood 3 weeks after starting treatment (n ≈ 23, p = 0.022).

From its cysteine to its phenylalanine, the CDR3 spans 14 amino acids. Just the 42-base CDR3 DNA is kept, in frame starting at base 1. Trimming removed 0 bases from V and 6 bases from J, leaving 13 bases between the germline ends. CDR1 and CDR2 are drawn from the germline V gene: SGHRS, YFSETQ. A cohort of about 30 patients with locally advanced or metastatic urothelial carcinoma, treated at Memorial Sloan Kettering on a trial protocol, was included. Peripheral blood mononuclear cells were collected from each patient pretreatment and during treatment, giving between 1 and 8 total time points per patient. The Qiagen DNeasy Blood extraction kit was used to purify genomic DNA from total PBMCs and from tumor samples. PBMCs were collected pretreatment and during treatment, and were isolated and stored as previously described. To estimate absolute template abundance from read counts, synthetic TCR analog templates were spiked into each PCR. The immunoSEQ assay was used to amplify TCRbeta CDR3 regions from genomic DNA with bias-controlled V and J gene primers. Rearranged TCRbeta segments were sequenced at approximately 20X coverage. In the authors' own workflow: Sequencing errors were corrected by clustering, and CDR3s were annotated against IMGT so that V, D and J genes could be assigned. Out-of-frame and stop-codon sequences were excluded, and only productive TCRbeta rearrangements were used in downstream analyses. Clonality was computed as one minus Shannon entropy normalized by the log of the number of unique productive sequences. Clones differing between time points or between blood and tumor were identified by Fisher's exact test with Benjamini-Hochberg correction at adjusted p below 0.01. TCRdb re-hosts the immuneACCESS table, in-frame sequences only. Its copies lack some clones; in the studies checked, an unresolved V gene accounts for under half of them, and the cause for the rest is not known. Clone size and V and J calls were adopted from that table, with D and trimming inferred from the DNA. Across this sample there are tens of thousands of clones, with approximately 80% seen only once. 2.7% of the sample is held by the ten biggest clonotypes.

The material sequenced was PBMCs, taken around atezolizumab (anti-PD-L1) treatment. The chain joins TRBV5-1 to TRBJ2-7; D gene: possibly TRBD1, on 6 matching bases. The origin of this receptor is a man aged 65-85 years with urothelial cancer. The CDR3 region reads CASSLVGTPGEQYF. DNA sequence: TGCGCCAGCAGCTTGGTGGGGACACCGGGCGAGCAGTACTTC.